This TCR beta chain was found in a study of cytotoxic CD8 clonotypes in ibrutinib-treated CLL. Produced via immunoSEQ multiplex PCR; TCRdb's table is partial and in-frame only. The sample yields 30,000 to 40,000 clones, 60% to 80% seen once. Trimming shortened V by 5 bases and J by 0 bases, and 14 bases separated the two germline ends. CDR1 is SGHAT and CDR2 is FQNNGV in the germline V gene. The CDR3 is 15 amino acids. The genes are TRBV11-2 and TRBJ2-7; tentative D call: TRBD2 (5 bases). The TCR comes from a human donor with chronic lymphocytic leukemia. The material sequenced was PBMCs, taken before ibrutinib treatment. This CDR3 reads CASSPGVGPSYEQYF. The CDR3 DNA sequence: TGTGCCAGCAGCCCCGGGGTCGGACCCTCCTACGAGCAGTACTTC.